This TCR beta chain comes out of a study of blood T cells in healthy people across ages. Regarding the study as a whole: Researchers said unsorted PBMCs prevented a conclusive naive versus antigen-experienced comparison. Whereas aged donors had fewer naive CD4+ cells, long-lived donors had more of them and higher diversity.

A second PCR of about 7 to 12 cycles used a sample-barcoded 5' primer and a J-beta primer mix. Every single cDNA molecule received a tag from a template-switch adaptor with 12 random nucleotides. One entry per CDR3 protein results from TCRdb running MiXCR on the 5' RACE reads. The table has about 640,000 distinct CDR3 sequences, approximately 50% seen once; the top ten hold roughly 34%. In regard to this clonotype: Its antigen is still unknown.

The draw of peripheral blood yielded approximately 10 milliliters from each donor. The V end lost 1 base, the J end lost 1 base, and 9 bases lay between the germline ends. The CDR3 has 15 amino acids. CDR1 and CDR2 (germline): SGHTA, FQGNSA. Sequenced sample: blood. The chain recombines TRBV7-2 with TRBJ2-3; a weak D match, TRBD2 (5 bases). The TCR comes from a man in his 60s in good health. This CDR3 reads CASSLVAAGTDTQYF. The DNA of the CDR3 is TGTGCCAGCAGCTTAGTGGCAGCGGGCACAGATACGCAGTATTTT.